Each of the 28 T cell receptor beta chains below was sequenced from the same sample in a study of blood T cell repertoires in COVID-19. Sequenced by immunoSEQ multiplex PCR; TCRdb stores in-frame clones only, minus some. The sample lists 200,000 to 250,000 clones, 70% to 90% occurring once. The material sequenced was peripheral blood. These TCRs come from a woman in her thirties or forties who had recovered from COVID-19.

The chain combines TRBV15 with TRBJ2-7; TRBD2 aligns across 9 bases. The CDR3 has 17 amino acids. Trimming cost V 0 bases and J 2 bases; bases outside gene matches: 8. The germline CDR1 and CDR2 sequences are LNHNV and YYDKDF (reference sequence). The CDR3 protein is CATSRDRLAGSTYEQYF. The CDR3 bases are TGTGCCACCAGCAGAGATCGTCTAGCGGGATCCACCTACGAGCAGTACTTC.

V usage is TRBV3-1 (or the pseudogene TRBV3-2) and J usage is TRBJ2-7; maybe TRBD1 (6 bases). CDR1 LGHDT and CDR2 YNNKEL come from the germline V gene (reference sequence). The CDR3 has 14 amino acids. V shed 4 bases and J shed 2 bases, with 12 bases lying between them. In DNA form, the CDR3 reads TGTGCCAGCAGCCTAGATACAGGGACCTACGAGCAGTACTTC. Translation gives CASSLDTGTYEQYF.

This chain uses TRBV24-1 with TRBJ2-7, with 7 bases fitting TRBD1. Trimming removed 5 bases from V and 1 base from J; junction bases left unmatched: 1. The CDR3 sequence is 13 residues long. Germline V gene sequence: CDR1 KGHDR, CDR2 SFDVKD. The CDR3 nucleotides are TGTGCCACCAGTGTACAGGGGTCCTACGAGCAGTACTTC. It translates to CATSVQGSYEQYF.

The chain uses TRBV28 and TRBJ1-5; TRBD1 aligns across 9 bases. CDR1 and CDR2 (germline): MDHEN, SYDVKM. The V and J ends lost 7 bases and 2 bases, in that order; junction bases with no gene match: 12. CDR3 length: 17 amino acids. For the CDR3, the DNA is TGTGCCAGCATCATAGGCGGGACAGGGAGGGGCAATCAGCCCCAGCATTTT. The encoded protein is CASIIGGTGRGNQPQHF.

The rearrangement uses TRBV19 and TRBJ2-1; TRBD2 is a possible D gene (6 bases). CDR1 LNHDA and CDR2 SQIVND come from the germline V gene (reference sequence). V gave up 7 bases and J gave up 8 bases, with 21 bases separating them. This CDR3 region has 15 residues. The CDR3 loop reads CASTHSGGLSDEQFF. DNA for the CDR3: TGTGCCAGTACCCACAGCGGAGGGTTAAGCGATGAGCAGTTCTTC.

The rearrangement joins TRBV6-5 to TRBJ2-2; TRBD2 is a possible D gene (5 bases). Trimming removed 5 bases at V and 0 bases at J, with 10 bases between. The CDR3 length is 15 residues. The germline V gene encodes CDR1 MNHEY and CDR2 SVGAGI. CDR3 coding DNA: TGTGCCAGCAGTCGGAGCGGCCCGAACACCGGGGAGCTGTTTTTT. Protein sequence: CASSRSGPNTGELFF.

This chain joins TRBV13 and TRBJ2-5, with 9 bases lining up with TRBD1. V dropped 5 bases and J dropped 2; count of bases not matched to a gene: 9. This CDR3 is built from 16 residues. Germline V gene sequence: CDR1 PRHDT, CDR2 FYEKMQ (reference sequence). CDR3 nucleotide sequence: TGTGCCAGCAGCATTGCGACAGGGGGGGAACAAGAGACCCAGTACTTC. Its translation: CASSIATGGEQETQYF.

V gene TRBV7-2 combines with J gene TRBJ2-2; 10 bases map to TRBD1. Germline V gives CDR1 SGHTA, CDR2 FQGNSA. The J segment lost 6 bases and the V segment lost 4 bases, leaving 2 bases of the junction unmatched. The CDR3 has 14 amino acids. CDR3 bases: TGTGCCAGCAGCTGGACAGGGGGGGCCGGGGAGCTGTTTTTT. Its translation: CASSWTGGAGELFF.

V usage is TRBV29-1 and J usage is TRBJ1-2; TRBD1 agrees at 9 bases. The germline CDR1 and CDR2 sequences are SQVTM and ANQGSEA. The J segment lost 4 bases and the V segment lost 4 bases, leaving 4 bases of the junction unmatched. The CDR3 has 13 amino acids. Here the CDR3 reads CSVVDRGSYGYTF. In nucleotides, the CDR3 is TGCAGCGTTGTGGACAGGGGAAGCTATGGCTACACCTTC.

J is TRBJ2-1 and V is TRBV25-1, with 13 bases identical to TRBD2. V gave up 2 bases and J gave up 6 bases; unmatched junction bases: 10. Germline CDR1 reads MGHDK; CDR2 reads SYGVNS. This CDR3 has 18 residues. The CDR3 DNA reads as TGTGCCAGCAGTGAAGGCCCTCAGACTAGCGGGGGGCTCAATGAGCAGTTCTTC. Its translation is CASSEGPQTSGGLNEQFF.

The rearrangement joins TRBV7-2 to TRBJ2-7; no reliable D call. Germline V gives CDR1 SGHTA, CDR2 FQGNSA. V was shortened by 4 bases and J by 0 bases, with 13 bases between the two germline ends. CDR3 size: 15 residues. CDR3 DNA sequence: TGTGCCAGCAGCTCCTCAAGCTTCTTCTCCTACGAGCAGTACTTC. Translated, it gives CASSSSSFFSYEQYF.

The sample holds a few counts of this clone. The gene calls are TRBV12-3 or TRBV12-4 and TRBJ2-1, with D perhaps TRBD2 (5 bases). The CDR3 totals 13 residues. The V end was cut by 1 base, the J end by 6 bases, with 7 bases between. The CDR3: CASSLGEGNEQFF. In DNA form, the CDR3 reads TGTGCCAGCAGTTTAGGAGAGGGCAATGAGCAGTTCTTC.

The gene calls are TRBV7-6 and TRBJ2-7; TRBD1 agrees at 10 bases. Germline loops: CDR1 SGHVS, CDR2 FNYEAQ. J was trimmed by 3 bases and V by 2 bases; bases with no gene match: 7. The CDR3 is 16 residues long. CDR3 coding DNA: TGTGCCAGCAGCTTAATTGCGACAGGGGGCTTCTACGAGCAGTACTTC. Encoded protein: CASSLIATGGFYEQYF.

V and J are TRBV28 and TRBJ1-5; 9 bases are shared with TRBD1. Germline V gene lookup returns CDR1 MDHEN and CDR2 SYDVKM. The V segment lost 4 bases and the J segment 7 bases; nucleotides outside the gene matches: 5. The CDR3 length is 14 residues. The CDR3 coding sequence is TGTGCCAGCAGTTCCAGGACAGGGGTACAGCCCCAGCATTTT. Residues: CASSSRTGVQPQHF.

The rearrangement links TRBV28 to TRBJ2-7, with 8 bases lining up with TRBD2. Germline V gene sequence: CDR1 MDHEN, CDR2 SYDVKM. J was trimmed by 1 base and V by 7 bases; bases with no gene match: 6. The CDR3 spans 14 residues. The CDR3 coding sequence is TGTGCCAGCAAAAAGCGGGAGAAGTCCTACGAGCAGTACTTC. Its translation: CASKKREKSYEQYF.

V is TRBV18 and J is TRBJ2-5, with TRBD1 matching 7 bases. Germline CDR1 KGHSH, CDR2 LQKENI. The CDR3 is 14 residues long. The V segment lost 3 bases and the J segment 4 bases; nucleotides outside the gene matches: 5. The CDR3 DNA is TGTGCCAGCTCACCGGGACAGCTTGGAGAGACCCAGTACTTC. The encoded protein is CASSPGQLGETQYF. Together with reference TRBV18 and TRBJ2-5, the CDR3 gives the full variable domain: NAGVMQNPRHLVRRRGQEARLRCSPMKGHSHVYWYRQLPEEGLKFMVYLQKENIIDESGMPKERFSAEFPKEGPSILRIQQVVRGDSAAYFCASSPGQLGETQYFGPGTRLLVL.

The genes are TRBV3-1 (or the pseudogene TRBV3-2) and TRBJ1-1, with D tentatively TRBD1 (5 bases). The CDR3 covers 13 residues. CDR1 LGHDT and CDR2 YNNKEL come from the germline V gene (reference sequence). V lost 1 base and J lost 4, with 7 bases in between. The CDR3 spells CASSQVRGTEAFF. The CDR3 DNA is TGTGCCAGCAGCCAAGTTAGGGGCACTGAAGCTTTCTTT.

The gene calls are TRBV7-9 and TRBJ1-2; D possibly corresponds to TRBD1 (5 bases). The CDR3 loop spans 13 amino acids. Germline V gene sequence: CDR1 SEHNR, CDR2 FQNEAQ (reference sequence). Trimming pared 4 bases from V and 4 bases from J, leaving 10 bases between. The CDR3 sequence: CASSSREAYGYTF. The DNA of the CDR3 is TGTGCCAGCAGCTCCAGGGAGGCCTATGGCTACACCTTC.

This sequence joins TRBV4-1 and TRBJ2-5, with D possibly TRBD2 on 5 matching bases. The CDR3 runs 15 residues. Deletions cut 3 bases from V and 5 bases from J, with 16 bases between. CDR1 MGHRA and CDR2 YSYEKL come from the germline V gene. The CDR3 reads CASSQAGPRSETQYF. The CDR3 nucleotides read TGCGCCAGCAGCCAGGCGGGCCCCCGGTCGGAGACCCAGTACTTC.

The chain links TRBV5-8 to TRBJ1-5; 10 nucleotides agree with TRBD1. The CDR3 length is 18 residues. Germline V gene sequence: CDR1 SGHTS, CDR2 YDEGEE. V gave up 5 bases and J gave up 12 bases; unmatched junction bases: 23. The CDR3 coding sequence is TGTGCCAGCAGGGGCCTTCTGGGGACAGGGGAGCCCGGGTCGGGCCAGCATTTT. Translated: CASRGLLGTGEPGSGQHF.

This clone appeared once. This chain uses TRBV9 with TRBJ2-3; 7 bases line up with TRBD1. J was trimmed by 2 bases and V by 2 bases; bases with no gene match: 8. The CDR3 has 16 amino acids. Per the germline V gene, CDR1 is SGDLS and CDR2 is YYNGEE. The CDR3 sequence is CASSVRGSSVTDTQYF. In DNA form, the CDR3 reads TGTGCCAGCAGCGTCAGGGGGAGCAGTGTCACAGATACGCAGTATTTT.

This clone was picked up one time. The chain uses TRBV7-5 and TRBJ1-2. TRBV7-5 is termed a pseudogene. The CDR3 extends over 15 amino acids. As DNA, the CDR3 is TGTGCCAGAAGCTTAGCTCCGGGGACTAACTATGGCTACACCTTC. As protein: CARSLAPGTNYGYTF.

V and J are TRBV28 and TRBJ1-4, with TRBD1 matching 7 bases. Per the germline V gene, CDR1 is MDHEN and CDR2 is SYDVKM. This CDR3 region has 14 residues. Trimming cost V 5 bases and J 8 bases; bases outside gene matches: 8. The CDR3: CASSPGGKGEKLFF. The CDR3 coding sequence is TGTGCCAGCAGTCCAGGGGGTAAGGGGGAAAAACTGTTTTTT.

The rearrangement uses TRBV27 and TRBJ1-1; D is possibly TRBD1 (5 bases). From germline, CDR1 is MNHEY and CDR2 SMNVEV (reference sequence). V was shortened by 6 bases and J by 0 bases, with 29 bases between the two germline ends. The CDR3 extends over 20 amino acids. CDR3 DNA sequence: TGTGCCAGCAGCCCGACCGATTACCAGGGTCCCTTCCCAATGAACACTGAAGCTTTCTTT. Its protein is CASSPTDYQGPFPMNTEAFF.

The rearrangement uses TRBV6-2 or TRBV6-3 and TRBJ2-1; 7 bases align to TRBD1. This CDR3 has 20 residues. The germline gives CDR1 MNHEY, CDR2 SVGEGT. With 2 bases clipped from V and 2 bases from J, the junction kept 18 bases outside the gene matches. The CDR3 DNA reads TGTGCCAGCAGTTACACATATACGATGGGGACAGCCTACACCTACAATGAGCAGTTCTTC. This encodes CASSYTYTMGTAYTYNEQFF.

The chain recombines TRBV27 with TRBJ2-3, with D possibly TRBD2 on 6 matching bases. The CDR3 extends over 14 amino acids. CDR1 and CDR2 from the germline V gene are MNHEY and SMNVEV (reference sequence). V shed 6 bases and J shed 2 bases, with 12 bases lying between them. The CDR3 sequence is CASSLGLHTDTQYF. Written as DNA, the CDR3 is TGTGCCAGCAGCCTCGGACTACACACAGATACGCAGTATTTT.

The chain recombines TRBV12-3 or TRBV12-4 with TRBJ2-3; D is uncertain. There are 13 residues in the CDR3. V was clipped by 4 bases and J by 8 bases, with 13 bases between them. The CDR3 sequence: CASSSSKRSTQYF. The CDR3 DNA sequence: TGTGCCAGCAGTTCTTCCAAGCGTAGTACGCAGTATTTT.

The chain has TRBV30 and TRBJ1-6; D not resolved. There are 13 residues in the CDR3. The ends were cut back, 1 base at V and 8 bases at J, with 9 bases in the middle. Per the germline V gene, CDR1 is GTSNPN and CDR2 is SVGIG (reference sequence). CDR3 coding DNA: TGTGCCTGGAGTGGACTCGCGGATTCACCCCTCCACTTT. Protein product: CAWSGLADSPLHF.